A selection of T cell receptor beta chains follows, all from one sample in a study of CD8 T cells in ankylosing spondylitis. A single record per CDR3 protein comes from TCRdb applying MiXCR to the 5' RACE reads. Of approximately 540,000 distinct CDR3 sequences in the sample, roughly 13% are singletons; the top ten hold about 6.8%. The sequenced sample was blood, either unsorted or a sorted T cell fraction (not recorded which). These receptors were taken from a male donor with ankylosing spondylitis. CDR3s include the opening cysteine and the closing phenylalanine or tryptophan. D genes are given only for firm matches. Clone sizes are given selectively: once, few, many, or a class where the clone is expanded.

. | . | 10 | TRBJ2-7 | TRBV7-9 | CATEDYEQYF | TGTGCCACCGAGGATTACGAGCAGTACTTC
few | . | 16 | TRBJ2-1 | TRBV10-2 | CASSESSGNSYNEQFF | TGCGCCAGCAGTGAGTCCAGCGGTAACTCCTACAATGAGCAGTTCTTC
few | . | 13 | TRBJ1-4 | TRBV20-1 | CSAQTGLDEKLFF | TGCAGTGCTCAAACAGGCCTCGATGAAAAACTGTTTTTT
few | TRBD1 | 16 | TRBJ1-1 | TRBV11-2 | CASSLIRGQGNTEAFF | TGTGCCAGCAGCTTAATCAGGGGACAGGGGAACACTGAAGCTTTCTTT
many | TRBD2 | 13 | TRBJ2-7 | TRBV12-3/TRBV12-4 | CASSLRELPEQYF | TGTGCCAGCAGTTTGCGGGAGCTACCCGAGCAGTACTTC
. | . | 14 | TRBJ1-6 | TRBV5-1 | CASSQGNNNSPLHF | TGCGCCAGCAGCCAGGGGAATAACAATTCACCCCTCCACTTT
. | . | 14 | TRBJ2-2 | TRBV5-1 | CASSLVVDAGELFF | TGCGCCAGCAGCTTGGTCGTGGACGCCGGGGAGCTGTTTTTT
. | TRBD2 | 17 | TRBJ2-2 | TRBV3-1 | CASSQGSSLAGAGELFF | TGTGCCAGCAGCCAAGGTAGCTCGCTAGCGGGAGCCGGGGAGCTGTTTTTT
many | . | 14 | TRBJ1-3 | TRBV9 | CASSGRFSGNTIYF | TGTGCCAGCAGCGGACGGTTCTCTGGAAACACCATATATTTT
few | TRBD1 | 14 | TRBJ1-5 | TRBV3-1 | CASSQDRGHQPQHF | TGTGCCAGCAGCCAAGACAGGGGGCATCAGCCCCAGCATTTT
many | . | 16 | TRBJ1-5 | TRBV12-3/TRBV12-4 | CASSFTGKRSNQPQHF | TGTGCCAGCAGTTTTACCGGAAAACGTAGCAATCAGCCCCAGCATTTT
. | . | 13 | TRBJ1-4 | TRBV6-6 | CASSFLLGEKLFF | TGTGCCAGCAGTTTTCTCCTAGGGGAAAAACTGTTTTTT
few | . | 14 | TRBJ2-1 | TRBV18 | CASSTQGSYNEQFF | TGTGCCAGCTCAACCCAAGGCTCCTACAATGAGCAGTTCTTC
. | . | 15 | TRBJ2-3 | TRBV24-1 | CATSDPGERADTQYF | TGTGCCACCAGTGATCCGGGCGAGCGGGCAGATACGCAGTATTTT
many | TRBD1 | 11 | TRBJ2-5 | TRBV29-1 | CSVATGDSQYF | TGCAGCGTGGCCACAGGGGATTCCCAGTACTTC
many | . | 16 | TRBJ2-7 | TRBV7-9 | CASSRIGGGFSYEQYF | TGTGCCAGCAGCCGCATTGGGGGTGGATTCTCCTACGAGCAGTACTTC
. | . | 13 | TRBJ2-1 | TRBV20-1 | CSAPGLGHNEQFF | TGCAGTGCTCCGGGACTGGGCCACAATGAGCAGTTCTTC
few | . | 15 | TRBJ2-1 | TRBV2 | CASSDSHLDYNEQFF | TGTGCCAGCAGCGACAGCCACCTTGACTACAATGAGCAGTTCTTC
few | . | 14 | TRBJ1-1 | TRBV13 | CASSEGRQNTEAFF | TGTGCCAGCAGCGAAGGACGGCAGAACACTGAAGCTTTCTTT
many | TRBD1 | 14 | TRBJ2-7 | TRBV7-9 | CASSIDRGSYEQYF | TGTGCCAGCAGCATTGACAGGGGATCCTACGAGCAGTACTTC
few | TRBD2 | 15 | TRBJ2-2 | TRBV20-1 | CSAAPSGRNTGELFF | TGCAGTGCTGCCCCTAGCGGGAGGAACACCGGGGAGCTGTTTTTT
few | TRBD1 | 14 | TRBJ1-6 | TRBV5-1 | CASSRDRANSPLHF | TGCGCCAGCAGCCGGGACAGGGCCAATTCACCCCTCCACTTT
many | TRBD1 | 15 | TRBJ2-1 | TRBV12-3/TRBV12-4 | CASNSGTGVYNEQFF | TGTGCCAGCAATTCTGGGACAGGGGTCTACAATGAGCAGTTCTTC
. | TRBD2 | 17 | TRBJ2-3 | TRBV5-1 | CASSWTPSGSETDTQYF | TGCGCCAGCAGCTGGACCCCTAGCGGGAGTGAAACAGATACGCAGTATTTT
. | . | 14 | TRBJ2-1 | TRBV25-1 | CASSARWAKFEQFF | TGTGCCAGCAGTGCAAGGTGGGCAAAATTTGAGCAGTTCTTC
few | TRBD1 | 12 | TRBJ2-1 | TRBV20-1 | CSASDRTDEQFF | TGCAGTGCATCGGACAGGACCGATGAGCAGTTCTTC
many | TRBD2 | 18 | TRBJ2-2 | TRBV6-1 | CASRKINAGLANTGELFF | TGTGCCAGCAGGAAGATCAACGCGGGACTAGCGAACACCGGGGAGCTGTTTTTT
. | TRBD1 | 14 | TRBJ1-5 | TRBV6-5 | CASSSGQGSQPQHF | TGTGCCAGCAGTTCGGGACAGGGTAGTCAGCCCCAGCATTTT
. | . | 15 | TRBJ1-1 | TRBV7-9 | CASSPPAGVNTEAFF | TGTGCCAGCAGCCCCCCCGCAGGGGTGAACACTGAAGCTTTCTTT
few | TRBD2 | 15 | TRBJ2-5 | TRBV12-3/TRBV12-4 | CASSEGLAEQETQYF | TGTGCCAGCAGTGAGGGACTAGCGGAACAAGAGACCCAGTACTTC
. | . | 14 | TRBJ2-7 | TRBV4-2 | CASSQVPPRYEQYF | TGTGCCAGCAGCCAAGTTCCCCCCCGCTACGAGCAGTACTTC
many | . | 12 | TRBJ1-1 | TRBV10-3 | CAIRGQNTEAFF | TGTGCCATCAGGGGACAGAACACTGAAGCTTTCTTT
. | . | 16 | TRBJ2-5 | TRBV5-1 | CASTSSLAGHWETQYF | TGCGCCAGCACCTCAAGTCTCGCGGGACATTGGGAGACCCAGTACTTC
few | . | 14 | TRBJ2-2 | TRBV24-1 | CATSGWDGTGELFF | TGTGCCACCAGTGGTTGGGACGGGACCGGGGAGCTGTTTTTT
. | . | 13 | TRBJ2-5 | TRBV6-6 | CASSRDIQETQYF | TGTGCCAGCAGTCGTGACATACAAGAGACCCAGTACTTC
few | . | 14 | TRBJ2-4 | TRBV20-1 | CSASAGNTGNIQYF | TGCAGTGCTAGTGCGGGGAATACGGGGAACATTCAGTACTTC
few | . | 14 | TRBJ2-3 | TRBV4-2 | CASSQGLGADTQYF | TGTGCCAGCAGCCAAGGGCTAGGAGCAGATACGCAGTATTTT
many | . | 15 | TRBJ2-7 | TRBV5-1 | CASSLVQGANYEQYF | TGCGCCAGCAGCTTGGTGCAAGGGGCGAACTACGAGCAGTACTTC
many | TRBD1 | 14 | TRBJ1-1 | TRBV12-3/TRBV12-4 | CASSPGQGNTEAFF | TGTGCCAGCAGTCCCGGACAGGGGAACACTGAAGCTTTCTTT
. | TRBD1 | 13 | TRBJ1-5 | TRBV7-9 | CASGEGARQPQHF | TGTGCCAGCGGCGAGGGGGCCAGGCAGCCCCAGCATTTT
many | . | 14 | TRBJ2-1 | TRBV5-1 | CASKVASPADEQFF | TGCGCCAGCAAGGTCGCTAGCCCGGCGGATGAGCAGTTCTTC
many | TRBD2 | 15 | TRBJ2-2 | TRBV29-1 | CSVRTSGRAGGELFF | TGCAGCGTTAGGACTAGCGGGAGGGCTGGCGGGGAGCTGTTTTTT
few | TRBD2 | 15 | TRBJ2-3 | TRBV4-2 | CASSQTSGTPDTQYF | TGTGCCAGCAGCCAAACTAGCGGGACCCCAGATACGCAGTATTTT
. | TRBD1 | 14 | TRBJ1-2 | TRBV20-1 | CSAREARGFGGYTF | TGCAGTGCTAGAGAGGCCAGGGGGTTTGGTGGCTACACCTTC
few | . | 13 | TRBJ1-5 | TRBV18 | CASSPGAGQPQHF | TGTGCCAGCTCCCCAGGGGCCGGTCAGCCCCAGCATTTT